These 11 T cell receptor beta chains were all obtained from the same sample, sequenced in a study of beta chain features in type 1 diabetes. As every portion of the isolated RNA was reverse transcribed, the sequencing read expressed TCRB transcripts. The repertoire was sequenced with immunoSEQ multiplex PCR; TCRdb's copy has only in-frame clones and lacks some. The table includes 150,000 or so clones, 7.5% to 10% detected once. The sequenced sample was central memory CD4+ T cells from blood. The receptors come from a woman younger than 35 in good health.

This chain connects TRBV30 to TRBJ1-1; D may be TRBD1 (5 bases). CDR3 length: 13 residues. Germline loops: CDR1 GTSNPN, CDR2 SVGIG (reference sequence). V lost 1 base, J lost 5 bases, and 11 bases lay in between. The CDR3 sequence: CAWSAFGGTEAFF. The CDR3 region has the DNA TGTGCCTGGAGTGCCTTCGGGGGAACTGAAGCTTTCTTT.

The chain recombines TRBV21-1 with TRBJ2-1; TRBD2, as called in the table, went unchecked against the DNA. TRBV21-1 is given as a pseudogene. The CDR3 covers 18 residues. The CDR3 loop reads CASSKAARSSGGALGEFF. The CDR3 nucleotides are TGTGCCAGCAGCAAAGCGGCCAGATCTAGCGGGGGGGCCCTGGGGGAGTTCTTC.

The J gene is TRBJ1-6, the V gene TRBV7-9, with 8 bases identical to TRBD1. There are 14 residues in the CDR3. Germline CDR1 reads SEHNR; CDR2 reads FQNEAQ (reference sequence). The ends lost 1 base at V and 14 bases at J; junction bases unmatched: 7. CDR3 amino acids: CASSLGQGLRALHF. The CDR3 coding sequence is TGTGCCAGCAGCTTAGGACAGGGGCTTAGGGCCCTCCACTTT.

This clone was recorded a few times. The rearrangement links TRBV30 to TRBJ1-2, with D unclear. CDR3 length equals 14 residues. Germline values: CDR1 GTSNPN, CDR2 SVGIG (reference sequence). Trimming took 3 bases from V and 2 from J, leaving 13 bases between them. Here the CDR3 reads CAWSHPAGNYGYTF. The CDR3 region has the DNA TGTGCCTGGAGCCATCCGGCCGGGAACTATGGCTACACCTTC.

V usage is TRBV7-3 and J usage is TRBJ2-2; tentative D call: TRBD1 (5 bases). The ends were cut back, 2 bases at V and 1 base at J, with 8 bases in the middle. Per the germline V gene, CDR1 is SGHTA and CDR2 is FQGTGA. The CDR3 runs to 15 residues. The CDR3 DNA reads TGTGCCAGCAGCTTAGGGGCTGTGAACACCGGGGAGCTGTTTTTT. It is translated as CASSLGAVNTGELFF. The full variable domain, its missing parts supplied by reference TRBV7-3 and TRBJ2-2, is GAGVSQTPSNKVTEKGKYVELRCDPISGHTALYWYRQSLGQGPEFLIYFQGTGAADDSGLPNDRFFAVRPEGSVSTLKIQRTERGDSAVYLCASSLGAVNTGELFFGEGSRLTVL.

This clone has more than one count but fewer than ten. V gene TRBV30 combines with J gene TRBJ2-7; 8 nucleotides line up with TRBD1. The CDR3 extends over 13 amino acids. Looked up from germline, CDR1 is GTSNPN and CDR2 is SVGIG (reference sequence). The junction had 3 bases not matched to a gene; V was cut back by 4 bases and J by 1 base. The CDR3 is CAWTRTGSYEQYF. CDR3 DNA: TGTGCCTGGACCCGGACAGGGTCCTACGAGCAGTACTTC. Combining the CDR3 with reference TRBV30 and TRBJ2-7 gives the whole variable domain SQTIHQWPATLVQPVGSPLSLECTVEGTSNPNLYWYRQAAGRGLQLLFYSVGIGQISSEVPQNLSASRPQDRQFILSSKKLLLSDSGFYLCAWTRTGSYEQYFGPGTRLTVT.

This clone was detected many times. The chain uses TRBV5-1 and TRBJ2-2, with 7 positions matching TRBD2. CDR1 SGHRS and CDR2 YFSETQ come from the germline V gene. J gave up 4 bases and V 1 base, and 4 bases lay outside the gene matches. The CDR3 is 15 amino acids. This chain's CDR3 is CASSLSLATTGELFF. The CDR3 DNA reads TGCGCCAGCAGCTTGTCACTAGCGACCACCGGGGAGCTGTTTTTT.

There are a few counts of this clone. V gene TRBV6-4 combines with J gene TRBJ1-2; D is unresolved. CDR1 MRHNA and CDR2 SNTAGT come from the germline V gene. The length of the CDR3 is 13 residues. V lost 4 bases and J 2 bases, leaving 8 bases between the germline ends. In nucleotides, the CDR3 is TGTGCCAGCAGTGGGCGGATGAACTATGGCTACACCTTC. Translation: CASSGRMNYGYTF.

This clone was picked up a small number of times. The chain joins TRBV6-5 to TRBJ2-1, with 9 bases that match TRBD2. CDR3 length: 13 amino acids. Trimming removed 11 bases from V and 8 bases from J; junction bases left unmatched: 10. CDR1 and CDR2 from the germline V gene are MNHEY and SVGAGI. CDR3 region: CAVLGAGGDEQFF. CDR3 DNA sequence: TGTGCCGTTCTGGGGGCGGGAGGGGATGAGCAGTTCTTC.

The rearrangement joins TRBV30 to TRBJ2-7; a weak D match, TRBD1 (6 bases). CDR3 length: 13 residues. Trimming shortened V by 0 bases and J by 3 bases, and 9 bases separated the two germline ends. Germline loops: CDR1 GTSNPN, CDR2 SVGIG (reference sequence). CDR3 loop: CAWSVGGSYEQYF. CDR3 nucleotides: TGTGCCTGGAGTGTAGGGGGTAGCTACGAGCAGTACTTC.

This clone was counted between two and nine times. This chain joins TRBV2 and TRBJ2-3; D gene unclear. CDR3 length: 13 amino acids. From germline, CDR1 is SNHLY and CDR2 FYNNEI. V gave up 6 bases and J gave up 1 base, with 8 bases separating them. This CDR3 reads CASRNYGTDTQYF. CDR3 in DNA: TGTGCCAGCAGAAACTACGGCACAGATACGCAGTATTTT.